This record looks at one TCR beta chain sequence and its context. These data belong to a study of T cell clonotyping in hematopoietic cell transplantation. The time point is: recipient sample about 28 days before transplant, after cytoreduction. Assay used: immunoSEQ multiplex PCR; TCRdb lists only in-frame clones, some missing. The profile shows some 29,000 clones, over 60% of them singletons. Germline CDR1 and CDR2: SGHDT and YYEEEE. This CDR3 comprises 15 residues. The V gene end was trimmed by 1 base and the J gene end by 1 base; junction bases not matched to a gene: 3. This specimen consisted of peripheral blood mononuclear cells, obtained before stem cell transplant. The receptor was derived from a woman aged 25-40 years with chronic myeloid leukemia. Some clones in this sample may be carry-over from other donors' samples. The genes are TRBV5-6 and TRBJ1-2; 8 positions match TRBD1. CDR3 sequence reads: CASSLWDRNNYGYTF. In DNA, the CDR3 is TGTGCCAGCAGCTTGTGGGACAGGAATAACTATGGCTACACCTTC.